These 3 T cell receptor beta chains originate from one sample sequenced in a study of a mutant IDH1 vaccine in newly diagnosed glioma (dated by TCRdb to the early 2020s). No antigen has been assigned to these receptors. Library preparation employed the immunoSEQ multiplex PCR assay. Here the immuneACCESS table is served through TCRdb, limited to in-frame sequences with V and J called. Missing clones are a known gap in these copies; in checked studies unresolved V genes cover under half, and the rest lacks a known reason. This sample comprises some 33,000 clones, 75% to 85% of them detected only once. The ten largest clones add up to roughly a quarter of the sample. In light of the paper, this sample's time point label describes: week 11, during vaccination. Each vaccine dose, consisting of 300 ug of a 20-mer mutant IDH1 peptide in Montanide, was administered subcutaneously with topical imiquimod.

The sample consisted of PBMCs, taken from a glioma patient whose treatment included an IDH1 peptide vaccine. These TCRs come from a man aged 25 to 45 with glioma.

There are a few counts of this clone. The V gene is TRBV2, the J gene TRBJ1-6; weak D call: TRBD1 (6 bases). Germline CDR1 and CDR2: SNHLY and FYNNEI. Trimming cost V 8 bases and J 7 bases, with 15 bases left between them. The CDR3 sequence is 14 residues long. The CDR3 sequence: CASGPDSLNSPLHF. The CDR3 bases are TGTGCCAGCGGCCCGGACAGCTTGAATTCACCCCTCCACTTT. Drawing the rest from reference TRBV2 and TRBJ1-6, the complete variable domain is EPEVTQTPSHQVTQMGQEVILRCVPISNHLYFYWYRQILGQKVEFLVSFYNNEISEKSEIFDDQFSVERPDGSNFTLKIRSTKLEDSAMYFCASGPDSLNSPLHFGNGTRLTVT.

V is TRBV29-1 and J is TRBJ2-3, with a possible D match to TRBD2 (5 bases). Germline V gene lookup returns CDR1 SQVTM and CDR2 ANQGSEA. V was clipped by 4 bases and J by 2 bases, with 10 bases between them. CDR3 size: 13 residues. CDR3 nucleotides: TGCAGCGTTGCATCGGGGTTCACAGATACGCAGTATTTT. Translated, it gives CSVASGFTDTQYF.

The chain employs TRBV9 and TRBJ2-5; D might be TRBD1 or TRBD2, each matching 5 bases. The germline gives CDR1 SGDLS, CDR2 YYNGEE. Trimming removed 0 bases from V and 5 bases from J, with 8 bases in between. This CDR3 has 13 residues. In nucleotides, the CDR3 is TGTGCCAGCAGCGTAGGGGGACCGGAGACCCAGTACTTC. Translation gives CASSVGGPETQYF.